These 16 T cell receptor beta chains were all obtained from the same sample, sequenced in a study of blood T cell repertoires in COVID-19. TCRdb's copy holds only in-frame clones and misses some; the assay was immunoSEQ multiplex PCR. This sample has roughly 100,000 clones, with around 80% found just once. The material sequenced was peripheral blood. These receptors all come from a woman aged 55-69 years with acute or convalescent COVID-19.

The chain employs TRBV6-5 and TRBJ2-1; 10 bases align to TRBD2. Germline V CDR1 and CDR2: MNHEY, SVGAGI. The CDR3 is 15 residues long. V dropped 6 bases and J dropped 4; count of bases not matched to a gene: 6. In nucleotides, the CDR3 is TGTGCCAGCAGGGAGCGGGGGGGCTCATACAATGAGCAGTTCTTC. This encodes CASRERGGSYNEQFF.

The chain couples TRBV5-4 to TRBJ1-1; D perhaps matches TRBD1 (6 bases). V was pared by 3 bases and J by 3 bases, with 15 bases between. Per germline, CDR1 SGHNT and CDR2 YYREEE (reference sequence). CDR3 length: 15 amino acids. CDR3 DNA: TGTGCCAGCAGCTCCTTTACAGGGAGATACACTGAAGCTTTCTTT. Protein: CASSSFTGRYTEAFF. Complete variable domain (other parts from reference TRBV5-4 and TRBJ1-1): ETGVTQSPTHLIKTRGQQVTLRCSSQSGHNTVSWYQQALGQGPQFIFQYYREEENGRGNFPPRFSGLQFPNYSSELNVNALELDDSALYLCASSSFTGRYTEAFFGQGTRLTVV.

This chain connects TRBV5-1 to TRBJ1-6; 9 positions match TRBD1. Trimming removed 4 bases from V and 7 bases from J; junction bases left unmatched: 9. The CDR3 loop spans 16 amino acids. CDR1 and CDR2 from the germline V gene are SGHRS and YFSETQ. CDR3 nucleotide sequence: TGCGCCAGCAGCGAATCAACAGGGGGCTGGAATTCACCCCTCCACTTT. It encodes CASSESTGGWNSPLHF.

J is TRBJ1-5 and V is TRBV30, with 7 bases lining up with TRBD1. The CDR3 is 13 amino acids. J lost 6 bases, V lost 0 bases, and 2 bases had no gene match. The germline V gene encodes CDR1 GTSNPN and CDR2 SVGIG (reference sequence). The CDR3 nucleotides are TGTGCCTGGAGTGTCAGGGGGATTCAGCCCCAGCATTTT. Translating it yields CAWSVRGIQPQHF.

J is TRBJ1-6 and V is TRBV28; 7 nucleotides align to TRBD1. Germline loops: CDR1 MDHEN, CDR2 SYDVKM. V was clipped by 7 bases and J by 6 bases; unmatched bases: 3. The CDR3 is made up of 13 amino acids. The CDR3 here is CASTRDSNSPLHF. Written as DNA, the CDR3 is TGTGCCAGCACCCGGGACAGTAATTCACCCCTCCACTTT.

This chain joins TRBV5-1 and TRBJ2-1; 7 bases are a match to TRBD1. The CDR3 length is 16 residues. V dropped 3 bases and J dropped 5; count of bases not matched to a gene: 11. CDR1 and CDR2 (germline): SGHRS, YFSETQ. CDR3 nucleotide sequence: TGCGCCAGCAGCTGGATTACAGGGGTGGCCGACAATGAGCAGTTCTTC. Translated, it gives CASSWITGVADNEQFF.

V gene TRBV29-1 combines with J gene TRBJ1-1; 8 bases line up with TRBD1. The CDR3 is 13 residues long. CDR1 is SQVTM and CDR2 is ANQGSEA in the germline V gene. The V and J ends lost 7 bases and 0 bases, in that order; junction bases with no gene match: 4. The CDR3 DNA sequence: TGCAGCGCTGGGGACAGGATGAACACTGAAGCTTTCTTT. Protein: CSAGDRMNTEAFF.

J is TRBJ2-5 and V is TRBV7-7; 10 nucleotides match TRBD2. The ends lost 5 bases at V and 4 bases at J; junction bases unmatched: 7. This CDR3 contains 15 residues. Germline V gene lookup returns CDR1 SSHAT and CDR2 FNYEAQ (reference sequence). In nucleotides, the CDR3 is TGTGCCAGCAGCCCAGTCAGCGGGGGGGCAGAGACCCAGTACTTC. Its translation is CASSPVSGGAETQYF.

This clone was detected many times. The V and J genes are TRBV3-1 (or the pseudogene TRBV3-2) and TRBJ1-2; no clear D gene. The CDR3 extends over 12 amino acids. Germline lookup yields CDR1 LGHDT and CDR2 YNNKEL (reference sequence). V was cut by 1 base and J by 7 bases, with 7 bases left in between. The DNA of the CDR3 is TGTGCCAGCAGCCAAGGGGAGTTTGGCTACACCTTC. Its protein is CASSQGEFGYTF.

Comments on this clone: The sample has other DNA sequences that encode this CDR3 too. The chain has TRBV5-1 and TRBJ1-1, with TRBD1 matching over 8 bases. V lost 4 bases to trimming and J lost 4 bases; unmatched junction nucleotides: 3. The CDR3 extends over 13 amino acids. CDR1 and CDR2 from the germline V gene are SGHRS and YFSETQ. The CDR3, as DNA: TGCGCCAGCAGCGGACAGGGCGGCACTGAAGCTTTCTTT. Translating it yields CASSGQGGTEAFF.

The chain combines TRBV2 with TRBJ2-1, with a possible D match to TRBD2 (6 bases). Trimming left V 4 bases short and J 0 bases short, with 13 bases between. The CDR3 length is 16 residues. Germline V gene data show CDR1 as SNHLY and CDR2 as FYNNEI. CDR3 region: CASSGGGASSYNEQFF. The CDR3 bases are TGTGCCAGCAGTGGGGGCGGGGCGAGCTCCTACAATGAGCAGTTCTTC.

The rearrangement uses TRBV2 and TRBJ2-5; D uncertain. Germline CDR1 and CDR2: SNHLY and FYNNEI. The CDR3 has 11 amino acids. V lost 9 bases, J lost 9 bases, and 14 bases lay in between. This CDR3 is CASSQLSAQYF. The CDR3 DNA is TGTGCCAGTAGTCAATTAAGCGCCCAGTACTTC. Filled out from reference TRBV2 and TRBJ2-5, the complete variable domain reads EPEVTQTPSHQVTQMGQEVILRCVPISNHLYFYWYRQILGQKVEFLVSFYNNEISEKSEIFDDQFSVERPDGSNFTLKIRSTKLEDSAMYFCASSQLSAQYFGPGTRLLVL.

V gene TRBV11-2 combines with J gene TRBJ1-6; D perhaps matches TRBD1 (5 bases). V gave up 5 bases and J gave up 8 bases, with 7 bases separating them. The CDR3 is 12 residues long. Looked up from germline, CDR1 is SGHAT and CDR2 is FQNNGV. The CDR3 protein is CASSEGDSPLHF. For the CDR3, the DNA is TGTGCCAGCAGCGAAGGGGATTCACCCCTCCACTTT.

The sample holds a few counts of this clone. The gene calls are TRBV29-1 and TRBJ2-5; possible D gene TRBD2, 6 bases. This CDR3 is 13 amino acids long. V lost 7 bases, J lost 3 bases, and 15 bases lay in between. Germline CDR1 is SQVTM and CDR2 is ANQGSEA. CDR3 region: CSAQGLRKETQYF. In DNA form, the CDR3 reads TGCAGCGCCCAGGGACTGCGGAAAGAGACCCAGTACTTC.

This chain connects TRBV7-2 to TRBJ1-5; TRBD1 aligns across 7 bases. This CDR3 comprises 14 residues. CDR1 is SGHTA and CDR2 is FQGNSA in the germline V gene. V was clipped by 5 bases and J by 4 bases; unmatched bases: 5. In DNA, the CDR3 is TGTGCCAGCAGCGCCCGGACAGGAAATCAGCCCCAGCATTTT. It translates to CASSARTGNQPQHF.

The rearrangement joins TRBV5-8 to TRBJ1-4, with 8 bases aligning to TRBD1. CDR1 and CDR2 from the germline V gene are SGHTS and YDEGEE. V lost 2 bases to trimming and J lost 6 bases; unmatched junction nucleotides: 15. The CDR3 runs to 18 residues. The CDR3 loop reads CASSFHRDRSFYDEKLFF. CDR3 DNA: TGTGCCAGCAGCTTTCATCGGGACAGGAGTTTTTATGATGAAAAACTGTTTTTT.